This TCR beta chain is from a study of T cell repertoires in cytomegalovirus infection. Study at large: Use of recently identified HLA-C-restricted and well-studied HLA-B-restricted CMV epitopes was part of the study. An indication of both CMV infection and matching HLA type came from public TCR beta signatures.

MiXCR, run by TCRdb on the reads, gives a single entry per CDR3 protein. Altogether 450,000 to 600,000 distinct CDR3 sequences are present, about 44% being singletons, with the ten largest covering about 45%. Germline V gives CDR1 MGHRA, CDR2 YSYEKL. J lost 2 bases, V lost 1 base, and 7 bases had no gene match. The CDR3 extends over 16 amino acids. This clonotype came up a few times. The antigen remains unidentified. The receptor was derived from a human donor in good health (CMV status not recorded). Some clones in this sample may be carry-over from other donors' samples. The specimen comprised cultured PBMCs, sampled from culture after CMV antigen stimulation. This rearrangement joins TRBV4-1 to TRBJ2-7; 8 bases agree with TRBD1. CDR3 nucleotide sequence: TGCGCCAGCAGCCAAGCTCCGGGACAGGCGACCTACGAGCAGTACTTC. Translation: CASSQAPGQATYEQYF.